These 23 T cell receptor beta chains were all obtained from the same sample, sequenced in a study of cytomegalovirus exposure and HLA in healthy donors. This PCR relied on a set of 60 Vbeta primers and 13 Jbeta primers. Assay: immunoSEQ multiplex PCR; the TCRdb copy retains only in-frame clones and omits some. The data show around 100,000 clones, about three fifths seen once. Sequenced: PBMCs. All receptors come from a man aged 25-40 years in good health and CMV-seronegative.

The rearrangement uses TRBV7-3 and TRBJ1-1; tentative D call: TRBD1 (6 bases). CDR3 length equals 15 residues. Germline CDR1 and CDR2: SGHTA and FQGTGA. Trimming shortened V by 8 bases and J by 2 bases, and 18 bases separated the two germline ends. In DNA form, the CDR3 reads TGTGCCAGCGCTGAAAATCCAGGGGTCAACACTGAAGCTTTCTTT. It specifies CASAENPGVNTEAFF.

V usage is TRBV29-1 and J usage is TRBJ1-2; D unclear. The germline V and J ends were trimmed by 2 bases and 2 bases, with 6 bases remaining between them. In germline, CDR1 is SQVTM, CDR2 ANQGSEA. The length of the CDR3 is 12 residues. CDR3 nucleotide sequence: TGCAGCGTTGAATGGCAGAACTATGGCTACACCTTC. Protein: CSVEWQNYGYTF.

The chain is built from TRBV7-2 and TRBJ2-5; 8 nucleotides agree with TRBD1. The J call may be in error: the DNA end matches TRBJ2-7 better. Germline assignment: CDR1 SGHTA and CDR2 FQGNSA. The CDR3 length is 15 residues. CDR3 sequence: CASSLNSGQGYEQYF. The CDR3 DNA follows: TGTGCCAGCAGCTTAAATTCCGGACAGGGCTACGAGCAGTACTTC.

This rearrangement joins TRBV19 to TRBJ2-6; 7 positions match TRBD1. The J segment lost 0 bases and the V segment lost 6 bases, leaving 20 bases of the junction unmatched. Germline CDR1 is LNHDA and CDR2 is SQIVND (reference sequence). The CDR3 is made up of 21 amino acids. The CDR3 protein is CASREQGQLEIRGSGANVLTF. The CDR3 nucleotides read TGTGCCAGTAGGGAACAGGGACAGTTGGAAATACGAGGCTCTGGGGCCAACGTCCTGACTTTC.

The V and J genes are TRBV6-1 and TRBJ1-3; tentatively, D is TRBD1 (6 bases). Germline V gene sequence: CDR1 MNHNS, CDR2 SASEGT. The CDR3 has 14 residues. Trimming removed 6 bases from V and 0 bases from J, with 9 bases in between. CDR3 residues: CASSGQSSGNTIYF. The CDR3 DNA reads TGTGCCAGCAGCGGACAGAGCTCTGGAAACACCATATATTTT.

The chain uses TRBV11-2 and TRBJ2-1; TRBD2 aligns across 8 bases. The CDR3 consists of 14 residues. The germline V gene encodes CDR1 SGHAT and CDR2 FQNNGV. With V trimmed by 5 bases and J by 9 bases, 9 bases remained unmatched. Here the CDR3 reads CASSPRAGDFEQFF. The CDR3 DNA reads as TGTGCCAGCAGCCCCAGAGCGGGAGACTTTGAGCAGTTCTTC.

The rearrangement uses TRBV7-9 and TRBJ2-7; 8 nucleotides line up with TRBD1. The closer fit of TRBJ2-5 to the DNA end suggests the J call may be wrong. The CDR3 sequence is 16 residues long. CDR1 SEHNR and CDR2 FQNEAQ come from the germline V gene (reference sequence). CDR3 loop: CASSLVGRGRVETQYF. CDR3 sequence (DNA): TGTGCCAGCAGCTTAGTTGGCAGGGGGCGCGTGGAGACCCAGTACTTC.

About this clone itself: This same CDR3 is encoded by further DNA sequences in the sample. The V call is TRBV7-3, the J call TRBJ2-3, with no clear D. The CDR3 spans 14 residues. Germline V gene data show CDR1 as SGHTA and CDR2 as FQGTGA. V lost 1 base, J lost 3 bases, and 8 bases lay in between. The CDR3 bases are TGTGCCAGCAGCTTAAGAGGTGGGACAGATACGCAGTATTTT. Translating it yields CASSLRGGTDTQYF.

For this clone: Other nucleotide sequences from this sample produce the same CDR3. This chain's CDR3 is CASSILGGAGANVLTF. The DNA of the CDR3 is TGTGCCAGTAGTATACTGGGGGGTGCTGGGGCCAACGTCCTGACTTTC. The chain combines TRBV19 with TRBJ2-6; the D gene is possibly TRBD2 (6 bases). The germline V gene has CDR1 LNHDA and CDR2 SQIVND (reference sequence). The V end lost 2 bases, the J end lost 2 bases, and 10 bases lay between the germline ends. The CDR3 consists of 16 residues.

The CDR3 region has the DNA TGCGCCAGCAGTGAGGGCGGCCGCACAGATACGCAGTATTTT. It is translated as CASSEGGRTDTQYF. The V gene is TRBV10-1, the J gene TRBJ2-3; D remains ambiguous. The germline V gene encodes CDR1 WNHNN and CDR2 SYGVQD (reference sequence). V was clipped by 2 bases and J by 1 base, with 7 bases between them. The length of the CDR3 is 14 residues.

This clone has only a few counts. The gene calls are TRBV7-2 and TRBJ2-3; unclear D gene. This CDR3 comprises 17 residues. Germline CDR1 reads SGHTA; CDR2 reads FQGNSA. Trimming stripped 0 bases from V and 4 bases from J, with 17 bases between. CDR3 region: CASSLALLVGTADTQYF. Here the CDR3 DNA reads TGTGCCAGCAGCTTAGCGCTGCTAGTCGGAACGGCAGATACGCAGTATTTT. Complete variable domain (other parts from reference TRBV7-2 and TRBJ2-3): GAGVSQSPSNKVTEKGKDVELRCDPISGHTALYWYRQSLGQGLEFLIYFQGNSAPDKSGLPSDRFSAERTGGSVSTLTIQRTQQEDSAVYLCASSLALLVGTADTQYFGPGTRLTVL.

This chain joins TRBV28 and TRBJ2-7, with 12 bases identical to TRBD2. This CDR3 has 15 residues. V was pared by 5 bases and J by 5 bases, with 7 bases of the junction left unmatched. Germline loops: CDR1 MDHEN, CDR2 SYDVKM. CDR3 DNA sequence: TGTGCCAGCAGTCGAGGACTAGCGGGAACCCACGAGCAGTACTTC. Translated, it gives CASSRGLAGTHEQYF.

The V call is TRBV28, the J call TRBJ2-2, with 7 bases identical to TRBD1. After removal of 6 bases from V and 4 bases from J, the junction contained 20 bases not matched to a gene. Per the germline V gene, CDR1 is MDHEN and CDR2 is SYDVKM. This CDR3 contains 19 residues. The CDR3 region has the DNA TGTGCCAGCAGCAATCTTCATACAGGGGTGAATAGTTTCACCGGGGAGCTGTTTTTT. Protein sequence: CASSNLHTGVNSFTGELFF.

The CDR3 nucleotides read TGTGCCAGCAGTCTACCGATGGGCACAGGAAATGAAAAACTGTTTTTT. Translating gives CASSLPMGTGNEKLFF. V usage is TRBV28 and J usage is TRBJ1-4; maybe TRBD1 (5 bases). Looked up from germline, CDR1 is MDHEN and CDR2 is SYDVKM. The CDR3 runs to 16 residues. Trimming took 5 bases from V and 5 from J, leaving 18 bases between them.

This clone was seen a handful of times. This chain uses TRBV5-8 with TRBJ2-7, with 9 bases that match TRBD1. The CDR3 is made up of 15 amino acids. After removal of 0 bases from V and 4 bases from J, the junction contained 5 bases not matched to a gene. CDR1 and CDR2 from the germline V gene are SGHTS and YDEGEE. CDR3 in DNA: TGTGCCAGCAGCTTGGTGGGACAGGGTCAATACGAGCAGTACTTC. Protein product: CASSLVGQGQYEQYF.

The V gene is TRBV5-1, the J gene TRBJ1-2, with D unresolved. Per the germline V gene, CDR1 is SGHRS and CDR2 is YFSETQ. The V end was cut by 0 bases, the J end by 7 bases, with 10 bases between. The CDR3 runs 13 residues. CDR3 residues: CASSLEIEGGYTF. CDR3 bases: TGCGCCAGCAGCTTGGAGATCGAGGGTGGCTACACCTTC. Complete variable domain (other parts from reference TRBV5-1 and TRBJ1-2): KAGVTQTPRYLIKTRGQQVTLSCSPISGHRSVSWYQQTPGQGLQFLFEYFSETQRNKGNFPGRFSGRQFSNSRSEMNVSTLELGDSALYLCASSLEIEGGYTFGSGTRLTVV.

This clone showed up just a few times. The chain combines TRBV2 with TRBJ2-2; D remains unclear. The CDR3 is 14 amino acids. Trimming took off 3 bases at V and 3 bases at J, with 8 bases between the two ends. Germline-derived CDR1 and CDR2 are SNHLY and FYNNEI. The CDR3 DNA sequence: TGTGCCAGCAGTGATGAGGTGGACACCGGGGAGCTGTTTTTT. Translating gives CASSDEVDTGELFF.

The J gene is TRBJ2-3, the V gene TRBV19; 9 bases are a match to TRBD1. Trimming took 5 bases from V and 2 from J; bases not matched to a gene: 5. The CDR3 covers 15 residues. Per the germline V gene, CDR1 is LNHDA and CDR2 is SQIVND (reference sequence). CDR3 amino acids: CASSPRDRDTDTQYF. CDR3 DNA sequence: TGTGCCAGTAGTCCCCGGGACAGGGACACAGATACGCAGTATTTT.

V is TRBV7-3 and J is TRBJ2-4; 8 bases line up with TRBD1. V lost 5 bases and J lost 0; bases outside the gene matches: 6. This CDR3 region has 16 residues. CDR1 is SGHTA and CDR2 is FQGTGA in the germline V gene. The CDR3 nucleotides read TGTGCCAGCAGCACCCGGACAGGGATAGCCAAAAACATTCAGTACTTC. Protein product: CASSTRTGIAKNIQYF.

J is TRBJ2-5 and V is TRBV4-3; no clear D gene. This CDR3 comprises 11 residues. CDR1 and CDR2 (germline): LGHNA, YSLEER. With 4 bases removed from V and 5 bases from J, the gap between germline ends came to 5 bases. CDR3 sequence: CASSPVETQYF. DNA of the CDR3: TGCGCCAGCAGCCCTGTGGAGACCCAGTACTTC.

This sequence joins TRBV27 and TRBJ2-3; D perhaps matches TRBD2 (5 bases). This CDR3 has 15 residues. V lost 9 bases and J 1 base, leaving 17 bases between the germline ends. From germline, CDR1 is MNHEY and CDR2 SMNVEV (reference sequence). CDR3 nucleotides: TGTGCCAGTCAGACGAGGGCTCGGGGCACAGATACGCAGTATTTT. Translation gives CASQTRARGTDTQYF.

The chain carries TRBV28 and TRBJ2-7; 8 bases line up with TRBD2. The V gene's germline CDR1 is MDHEN and CDR2 SYDVKM. After removal of 1 base from V and 5 bases from J, the junction contained 13 bases not matched to a gene. CDR3 size: 17 residues. The CDR3 protein is CASSLSYLWREAHEQYF. In DNA form, the CDR3 reads TGTGCCAGCAGTTTATCTTACTTATGGCGGGAGGCCCACGAGCAGTACTTC.

This chain connects TRBV5-4 to TRBJ2-5; 7 bases map to TRBD2. The end of the DNA is better explained by TRBJ2-7, so the J call may be wrong. The length of the CDR3 is 13 residues. CDR1 and CDR2 (germline): SGHNT, YYREEE (reference sequence). The CDR3: CASSSGLIYEQYF. For the CDR3, the DNA is TGTGCCAGCAGCTCGGGACTAATATACGAGCAGTACTTC.